This T cell receptor beta chain is from a study of blood T cells in healthy people across ages. Every donor contributed 8 to 10 milliliters of peripheral blood by blood draw. Whenever a sample was processed, at least 6 million PBMCs were isolated. Primers used in a second PCR of roughly 6 to 12 cycles were a sample-barcoded 5' primer and a J-beta primer mix. A tag from a template-switch adaptor with 12 random nucleotides marked each cDNA molecule. TCRdb fed the 5' RACE reads into MiXCR, producing one record per CDR3 protein. The data show some 1,800,000 distinct CDR3 sequences, about two fifths seen once. With 7 bases removed from V and 5 bases from J, the gap between germline ends came to 11 bases. The germline V gene has CDR1 MNHNS and CDR2 SASEGT. CDR3 size: 12 residues. This clonotype was counted ten times or more. Its matching antigen is unknown. Regarding the study as a whole: Diversity of TCR beta per million T cells declined in a roughly linear way with age.

V usage is TRBV6-1 and J usage is TRBJ2-5; D is possibly TRBD2 (5 bases). Input material: blood. The receptor comes from a human donor in good health. CDR3: CASNIPGETQYF. For the CDR3, the DNA is TGTGCCAGCAATATCCCGGGGGAGACCCAGTACTTC.